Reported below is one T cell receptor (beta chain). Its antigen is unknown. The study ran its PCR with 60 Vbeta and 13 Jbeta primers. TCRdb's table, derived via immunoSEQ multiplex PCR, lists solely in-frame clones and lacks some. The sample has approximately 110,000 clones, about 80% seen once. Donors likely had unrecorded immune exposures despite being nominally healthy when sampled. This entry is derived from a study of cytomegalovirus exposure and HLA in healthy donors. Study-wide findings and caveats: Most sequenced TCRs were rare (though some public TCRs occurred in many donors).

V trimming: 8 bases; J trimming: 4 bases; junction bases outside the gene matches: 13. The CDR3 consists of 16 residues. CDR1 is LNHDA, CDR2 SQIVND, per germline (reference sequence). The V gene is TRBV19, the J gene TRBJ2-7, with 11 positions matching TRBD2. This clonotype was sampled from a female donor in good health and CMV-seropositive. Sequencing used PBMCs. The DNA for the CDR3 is TGTGCCAGTTCGGTTCTAACTAGCGGGGGTTTTTACGAGCAGTACTTC. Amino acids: CASSVLTSGGFYEQYF.